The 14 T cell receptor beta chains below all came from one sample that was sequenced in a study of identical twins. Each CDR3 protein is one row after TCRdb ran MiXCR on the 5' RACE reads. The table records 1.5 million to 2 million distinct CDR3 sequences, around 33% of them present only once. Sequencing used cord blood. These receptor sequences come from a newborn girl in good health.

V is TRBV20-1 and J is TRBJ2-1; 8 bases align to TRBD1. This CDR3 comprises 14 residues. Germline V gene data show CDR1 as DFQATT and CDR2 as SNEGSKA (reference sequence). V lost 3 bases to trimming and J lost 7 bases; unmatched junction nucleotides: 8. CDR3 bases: TGCAGTGCTAGTCGGCAGGGGGCTTGGAATGAGCAGTTCTTC. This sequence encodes CSASRQGAWNEQFF.

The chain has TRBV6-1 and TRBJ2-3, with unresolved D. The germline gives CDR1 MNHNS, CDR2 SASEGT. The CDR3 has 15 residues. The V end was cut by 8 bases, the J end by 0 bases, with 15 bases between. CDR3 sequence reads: CASPGPLGSTDTQYF. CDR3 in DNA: TGTGCCAGCCCCGGGCCGTTAGGTAGCACAGATACGCAGTATTTT.

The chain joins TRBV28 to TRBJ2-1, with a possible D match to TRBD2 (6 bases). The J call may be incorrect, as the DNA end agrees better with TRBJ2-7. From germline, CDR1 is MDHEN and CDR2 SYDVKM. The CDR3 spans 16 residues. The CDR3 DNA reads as TGTGCCAGCAGTCCCCAGGGACTCTCCTCCTACAATGAGCAGTACTTC. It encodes CASSPQGLSSYNEQYF.

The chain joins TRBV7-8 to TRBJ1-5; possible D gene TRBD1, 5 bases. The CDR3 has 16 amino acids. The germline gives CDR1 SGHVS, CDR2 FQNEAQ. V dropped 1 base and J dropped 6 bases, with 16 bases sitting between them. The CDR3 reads CASSLVGSRVAQPQHF. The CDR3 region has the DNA TGTGCCAGCAGCTTAGTCGGTTCCAGGGTGGCTCAGCCCCAGCATTTT. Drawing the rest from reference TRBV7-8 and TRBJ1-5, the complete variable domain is GAGVSQSPRYKVAKRGQDVALRCDPISGHVSLFWYQQALGQGPEFLTYFQNEAQLDKSGLPSDRFFAERPEGSVSTLKIQRTQQEDSAVYLCASSLVGSRVAQPQHFGDGTRLSIL.

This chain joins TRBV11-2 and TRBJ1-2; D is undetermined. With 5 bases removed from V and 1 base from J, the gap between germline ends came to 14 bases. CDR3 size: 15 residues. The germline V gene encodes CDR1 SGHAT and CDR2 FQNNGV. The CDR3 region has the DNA TGTGCCAGCAGCCATTTGGCGGGTTTTAACTATGGCTACACCTTC. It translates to CASSHLAGFNYGYTF.

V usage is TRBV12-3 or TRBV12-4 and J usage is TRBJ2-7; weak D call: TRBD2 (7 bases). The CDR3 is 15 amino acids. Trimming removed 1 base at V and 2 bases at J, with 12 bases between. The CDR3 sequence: CASSLVGGGPYEQYF. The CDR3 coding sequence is TGTGCCAGCAGTTTAGTGGGAGGGGGACCCTACGAGCAGTACTTC.

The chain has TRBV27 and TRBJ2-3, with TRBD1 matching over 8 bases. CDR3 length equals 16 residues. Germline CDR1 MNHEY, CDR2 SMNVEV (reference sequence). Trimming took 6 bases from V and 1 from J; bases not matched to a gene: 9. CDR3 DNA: TGTGCCAGCAGGATAAGGGGGACAGGCCGCACAGATACGCAGTATTTT. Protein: CASRIRGTGRTDTQYF.

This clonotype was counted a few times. The CDR3 reads CASSSGQFSNQPQHF. The CDR3, as DNA: TGTGCCAGCAGCTCTGGACAGTTTAGCAATCAGCCCCAGCATTTT. This rearrangement joins TRBV7-2 to TRBJ1-5, with D perhaps matching TRBD1 (6 bases). The CDR3 has 15 residues. Trimming stripped 4 bases from V and 0 bases from J, with 10 bases between. Germline V CDR1 and CDR2: SGHTA, FQGNSA.

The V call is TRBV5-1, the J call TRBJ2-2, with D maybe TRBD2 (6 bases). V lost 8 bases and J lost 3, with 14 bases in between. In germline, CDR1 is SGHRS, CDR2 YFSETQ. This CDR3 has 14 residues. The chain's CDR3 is CASTRGLHTGELFF. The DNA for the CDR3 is TGCGCCAGTACCCGGGGGTTACACACCGGGGAGCTGTTTTTT.

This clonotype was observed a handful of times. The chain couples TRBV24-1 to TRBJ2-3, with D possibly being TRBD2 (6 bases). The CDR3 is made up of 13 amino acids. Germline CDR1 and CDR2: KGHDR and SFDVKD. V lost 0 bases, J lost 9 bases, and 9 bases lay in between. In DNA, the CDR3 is TGTGCCACCAGTGATTTGCGGGAGAAGACGCAGTATTTT. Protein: CATSDLREKTQYF.

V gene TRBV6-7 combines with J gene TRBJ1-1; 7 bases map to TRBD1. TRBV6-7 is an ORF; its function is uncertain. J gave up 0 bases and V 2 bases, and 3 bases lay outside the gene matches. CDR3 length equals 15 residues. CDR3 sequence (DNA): TGTGCCAGCAGTTACCAGGGGGACATGAACACTGAAGCTTTCTTT. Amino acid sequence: CASSYQGDMNTEAFF.

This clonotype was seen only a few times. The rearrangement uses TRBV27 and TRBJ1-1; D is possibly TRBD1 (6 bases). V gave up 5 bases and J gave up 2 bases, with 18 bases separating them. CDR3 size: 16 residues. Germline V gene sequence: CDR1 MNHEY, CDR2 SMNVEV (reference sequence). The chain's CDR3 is CASSLKYRASNTEAFF. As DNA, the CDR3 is TGTGCCAGCAGTCTCAAATACAGGGCATCTAACACTGAAGCTTTCTTT.

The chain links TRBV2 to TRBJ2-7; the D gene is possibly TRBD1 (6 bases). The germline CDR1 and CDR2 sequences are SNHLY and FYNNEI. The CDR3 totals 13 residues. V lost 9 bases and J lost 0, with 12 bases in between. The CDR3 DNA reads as TGTGCCAGACGAGACAGGTTCTCCTACGAGCAGTACTTC. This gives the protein CARRDRFSYEQYF.

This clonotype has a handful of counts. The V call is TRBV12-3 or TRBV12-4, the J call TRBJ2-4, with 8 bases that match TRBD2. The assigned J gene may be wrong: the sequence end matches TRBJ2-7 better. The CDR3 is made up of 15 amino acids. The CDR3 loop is CASSFPHSGTYEQYF. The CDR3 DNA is TGTGCCAGCAGTTTTCCCCATAGCGGGACCTACGAGCAGTACTTC.